This TCR beta chain stems from a study of control samples from healthy donors and cancer patients. Clones were read by immunoSEQ multiplex PCR, and TCRdb kept only the in-frame ones, dropping some. The sample has 130,000 or so clones; roughly 90% are singletons. The TCR originated in a woman aged 50 to 60 in good health. Sequenced material: blood.

The CDR3 DNA sequence: TGTGCCAGTAGTACACAGGGAATCCAAGAGACCCAGTACTTC. It encodes CASSTQGIQETQYF. V usage is TRBV19 and J usage is TRBJ2-5, with a weak D call TRBD1 (6 bases). The CDR3 is 14 residues long. Looked up from germline, CDR1 is LNHDA and CDR2 is SQIVND (reference sequence). Trimming stripped 4 bases from V and 1 base from J, with 10 bases between.